The rows below give T cell receptor beta chains drawn from one sample of a study of tumor-infiltrating lymphocytes in primary liver carcinoma. One entry per CDR3 protein results from TCRdb running MiXCR on the multiplex PCR reads. The repertoire includes approximately 40,000 distinct CDR3 sequences, roughly 80% of them detected once, and 16% sits in the top ten. Material: liver tumor tissue from sampling region 4. These receptors were taken from a man in his forties with primary liver carcinoma and hepatitis B virus infection. The CDR3 runs from the conserved cysteine through the conserved F or W. Fields, in order: CDR3 protein, CDR3 DNA, D gene, J gene, V gene, clone size. The D gene is left open where the match is weak. Not all rows give a size; the values are once, few, many and, for expanded clones, a class.

CVSSLVIGAGLWEQYF | TGTGTCAGTAGCTTGGTTATAGGAGCGGGACTATGGGAGCAGTACTTC | TRBD2 | TRBJ2-7 | TRBV5-5 | .
CVSSRGQGGEKLLF | TGTGTCAGCAGCCGCGGACAGGGGGGAGAAAAACTGCTTTTT | TRBD1 | TRBJ1-4 | TRBV4-3 | .
CASSDSYSQQPQHF | TGTGCCAGCAGTGACAGCTACAGCCAACAGCCCCAGCATTTT | . | TRBJ1-5 | TRBV11-3 | .
CASSPSVRVSRGYSF | TGTGCCAGCAGCCCTAGTGTTAGGGTTTCGAGAGGCTACAGCTTC | . | TRBJ1-2 | TRBV7-9 | .
CACGPRRRTNTGDLFF | TGTGCCTGCGGTCCCCGGCGGCGGACGAACACCGGGGACCTGTTTTTT | . | TRBJ2-2 | TRBV12-3/TRBV12-4 | .
CSAKPPGPYNEQFF | TGCAGTGCCAAGCCCCCCGGGCCCTACAATGAGCAGTTCTTC | . | TRBJ2-1 | TRBV20-1 | many
CASSLNSETQYF | TGTGCCAGCAGTCTAAACTCAGAGACCCAGTACTTC | . | TRBJ2-5 | TRBV25-1 | medium-sized
CAISKWDYDTGELFF | TGTGCCATCAGTAAATGGGATTACGACACCGGGGAGCTGTTTTTT | . | TRBJ2-2 | TRBV24-1 | .
CATMGLPQETQYF | TGTGCCACCATGGGGCTCCCCCAAGAGACCCAGTACTTC | . | TRBJ2-5 | TRBV10-3 | once
CSACGREVEQYF | TGCAGTGCGTGTGGGCGGGAGGTTGAGCAGTACTTC | TRBD2 | TRBJ2-7 | TRBV20-1 | .
CASGLGVSNSEEFF | TGTGCCAGCGGCTTAGGCGTCTCGAACAGTGAGGAGTTCTTC | . | TRBJ2-1 | TRBV11-3 | .
CSSSFTSAYDQYF | TGTTCCAGCAGCTTTACTAGTGCCTACGATCAGTACTTC | . | TRBJ2-7 | TRBV7-8 | .
CASNTRQGTEAFF | TGTGCCAGCAACACTCGACAGGGGACTGAAGCTTTCTTC | TRBD1 | TRBJ1-1 | TRBV11-3 | .
CAGSYGSAAYEQYF | TGTGCCGGCAGCTACGGGTCGGCGGCTTACGAGCAATACTTC | . | TRBJ2-7 | TRBV11-2 | .
CATKDSGGADVQFF | TGTGCCACTAAAGACTCAGGGGGCGCCGATGTTCAGTTCTTC | TRBD1 | TRBJ2-1 | TRBV24-1 | .
CASSLVGVSNYEQYF | TGCGCCAGCAGCTTGGTAGGGGTCTCCAATTACGAGCAGTACTTC | . | TRBJ2-7 | TRBV5-1 | many
CARSLVHQYGYTF | TGTGCCAGGAGCTTGGTCCATCAGTATGGCTACACCTTC | . | TRBJ1-2 | TRBV11-1 | .
CASSSGTSGLGQYF | TGTGCCAGCAGCTCCGGGACTAGCGGCCTCGGGCAGTACTTC | TRBD2 | TRBJ2-7 | TRBV5-6 | once
CASRAFQDRGRYGANVLTF | TGCGCCAGCAGGGCCTTTCAGGACAGGGGCCGCTATGGGGCCAACGTCCTGACTTTC | TRBD1 | TRBJ2-6 | TRBV6-1 | .
CASSFPRTSGTKSIRYF | TGTGCCAGTAGCTTTCCCAGGACTAGCGGGACCAAAAGCATTCGGTACTTC | TRBD2 | TRBJ2-4 | TRBV11-1 | .
CSVDSGNRSYNEQFF | TGCAGCGTTGATAGCGGGAACCGCTCCTACAATGAGCAGTTCTTC | TRBD2 | TRBJ2-1 | TRBV29-1 | .
CASILAINEKLFF | TGTGCCAGCATTTTAGCCATAAATGAAAAACTGTTTTTT | . | TRBJ1-4 | TRBV12-3/TRBV12-4 | .
CAWRGAGAMKAFF | TGTGCCTGGAGAGGGGCAGGGGCGATGAAGGCTTTCTTT | . | TRBJ1-1 | TRBV30 | many
CASSLADSYEQYF | TGTGCCAGCAGCTTAGCTGACAGCTACGAGCAGTACTTC | . | TRBJ2-7 | TRBV7-9 | many
CGSPNPDGELFF | TGTGGCAGCCCCAACCCCGACGGGGAGCTGTTTTTT | . | TRBJ2-2 | TRBV7-9 | .
CASSMGGDRSISLSGARALTF | TGTGCCAGCAGCATGGGGGGAGACAGGAGCATTTCCCTCTCTGGGGCCAGGGCCCTGACTTTC | . | TRBJ2-6 | TRBV11-2 | .
CARSRSLGGAGTNVLTF | TGTGCCAGAAGCCGTTCTTTGGGGGGCGCTGGGACCAACGTCCTGACTTTC | . | TRBJ2-6 | TRBV28 | .
CASSLKGGTTITLEQYF | TGTGCCAGCAGCCTAAAGGGAGGGACTACAATTACCCTCGAGCAGTACTTC | TRBD2 | TRBJ2-7 | TRBV7-8 | few
CASTQPGQSEKLFF | TGCGCCAGCACCCAACCGGGACAAAGTGAAAAACTGTTTTTT | . | TRBJ1-4 | TRBV10-2 | .
CSVRAWWGMNSEAFF | TGCAGCGTTCGGGCGTGGTGGGGAATGAATAGTGAAGCTTTCTTT | . | TRBJ1-1 | TRBV29-1 | .
CASSPRMTGGSVSDMRYF | TGTGCCAGCAGTCCAAGAATGACTGGCGGGAGTGTATCAGATATGCGGTATTTT | TRBD2 | TRBJ2-3 | TRBV12-3/TRBV12-4 | few
CASSQGLGVNSPFHF | TGTGCCAGCAGCCAAGGACTGGGAGTGAATTCACCCTTCCACTTC | . | TRBJ1-6 | TRBV11-2 | once
CASSPTSGSSYEQYF | TGTGCCAGCAGCCCGACTAGTGGAAGCTCCTACGAGCAGTACTTC | . | TRBJ2-7 | TRBV28 | .
CANSQVGAGRNYGYTF | TGTGCCAACAGCCAGGTAGGGGCAGGGAGGAACTATGGCTACACATTC | . | TRBJ1-2 | TRBV4-3 | .
CAWRGARAMKTFF | TGTGCCTGGAGAGGGGCAAGGGCGATGAAGACTTTCTTT | . | TRBJ1-1 | TRBV30 | .
CASSLPGRELFF | TGTGCCAGCAGTCTACCTGGCAGGGAGCTGTTTTTT | . | TRBJ2-2 | TRBV12-3/TRBV12-4 | .
CASALLKGDQPQHF | TGTGCCAGTGCCCTGCTGAAAGGGGATCAGCCCCAGCATTTT | . | TRBJ1-5 | TRBV6-2/TRBV6-3 | .
CARGLAGGRYQETHYF | TGTGCCAGAGGACTAGCGGGAGGACGGTACCAAGAGACCCACTACTTC | TRBD2 | TRBJ2-5 | TRBV7-7 | few